Below, 10 T cell receptor beta chains from the same sample are listed, as sequenced in a study of CD4 and CD8 cells across lung adenocarcinoma regions. A single record per CDR3 protein comes from TCRdb applying MiXCR to the PCR reads. The table includes roughly 25,000 distinct CDR3 sequences, more than 45% detected once. The sample comprised CD8+ T cells from the center of a lung tumor. Receptors were obtained from a male donor with lung adenocarcinoma. The CD4 and CD8 labels of this study may be unreliable.

CDR3 coding DNA: TGCGGCGGCAGGGGGCTGCGAGCCAAAAATACTCAGTACTTC. It yields the protein CGGRGLRAKNTQYF. The J gene is TRBJ2-4, the V gene TRBV10-1; 8 nucleotides line up with TRBD1. The germline CDR1 and CDR2 sequences are WNHNN and SYGVQD (reference sequence). The length of the CDR3 is 14 residues.

The rearrangement joins TRBV6-1 to TRBJ2-4; D is unresolved. Germline values: CDR1 MNHNS, CDR2 SASEGT. Trimming shortened V by 0 bases and J by 13 bases, and 22 bases separated the two germline ends. The CDR3 has 16 amino acids. The CDR3 coding sequence is TGTGCCAGCAGTGAAGCGGGGATATGGGTTGGGAATATGCAGTACTTC. Its protein is CASSEAGIWVGNMQYF.

The chain links TRBV10-2 to TRBJ2-4, with unresolved D. Germline-derived CDR1 and CDR2 are WSHSY and SAAADI. The CDR3 is 16 residues long. The V end lost 2 bases, the J end lost 13 bases, and 24 bases lay between the germline ends. This chain's CDR3 is CASSEPALRAKNMQYF. The CDR3, as DNA: TGCGCCAGCAGTGAGCCGGCGCTGCGAGCCAAAAATATGCAGTACTTC.

This chain uses TRBV7-6 with TRBJ2-1, with 7 bases that match TRBD1. The J call could be wrong; TRBJ2-5 is a better fit for the DNA end. This CDR3 region has 15 residues. Per germline, CDR1 SGHVS and CDR2 FNYEAQ. CDR3 amino acids: CASSLMGQRQETQYF. As DNA, the CDR3 is TGTGCCAGCAGCTTAATGGGACAGAGGCAAGAGACCCAGTACTTC.

This chain joins TRBV6-1 and TRBJ2-3; D perhaps matches TRBD2 (6 bases). Judging by the DNA end, TRBJ2-7 fits better; the J call may be wrong. CDR3 length: 16 residues. CDR1 and CDR2 from the germline V gene are MNHNS and SASEGT. CDR3 residues: CASGGAGSRDEDTQYF. The CDR3 coding sequence is TGTGCCAGCGGGGGAGCCGGGAGCCGTGATGAGGATACGCAGTACTTC.

This clonotype was seen at least ten times. The V gene is TRBV7-6, the J gene TRBJ2-7; TRBD2 matches 9 bases. V was pared by 2 bases and J by 1 base, with 15 bases of the junction left unmatched. The germline V gene has CDR1 SGHVS and CDR2 FNYEAQ. The CDR3 consists of 19 residues. This CDR3 is CASSLRLGLLAGQSYEQYF. CDR3 DNA sequence: TGTGCCAGCAGCTTACGCCTCGGTCTACTAGCGGGCCAATCCTACGAGCAGTACTTC. The full variable domain, completed using reference TRBV7-6 and TRBJ2-7, is GAGVSQSPRYKVTKRGQDVALRCDPISGHVSLYWYRQALGQGPEFLTYFNYEAQQDKSGLPNDRFSAERPEGSISTLTIQRTEQRDSAMYRCASSLRLGLLAGQSYEQYFGPGTRLTVT.

The rearrangement joins TRBV6-1 to TRBJ2-3; D unclear. The V and J ends lost 6 bases and 10 bases respectively, with 23 bases between them. CDR1 and CDR2 (germline): MNHNS, SASEGT. The CDR3 sequence is 15 residues long. As DNA, the CDR3 is TGTGCCAGCAGCGGACGGCCGGTTGGCACCGGTGCGCAGTATTTT. Translation gives CASSGRPVGTGAQYF.

The chain is built from TRBV4-2 and TRBJ2-7; 9 nucleotides match TRBD2. Germline-derived CDR1 and CDR2 are LGHNA and YNFKEQ. Trimming cost V 6 bases and J 4 bases; bases outside gene matches: 10. The CDR3 contains 15 residues. CDR3 bases: TGTGCCAGCAGTCTGCGGGCTAGCGGGACTTACGAGCAGTACTTC. It translates to CASSLRASGTYEQYF.

This clonotype was counted at least ten times. The chain links TRBV4-2 to TRBJ1-6, with D uncertain. The length of the CDR3 is 12 residues. CDR1 LGHNA and CDR2 YNFKEQ come from the germline V gene. V was trimmed by 0 bases and J by 10 bases, leaving 4 bases between them. CDR3 in amino acids: CASSQERSPLHF. CDR3 coding DNA: TGTGCCAGCAGCCAAGAGAGATCACCCCTCCACTTT.

Of note for this clonotype: A read error may account for a junction end that differs from germline. This rearrangement joins TRBV10-2 to TRBJ2-3; D might be TRBD1 or TRBD2, each matching 6 bases. The CDR3 spans 16 residues. From germline, CDR1 is WSHSY and CDR2 SAAADI. The CDR3 nucleotides read TGCGCCAGCGGGGGGCCCTCGGGGCTACCCACAGAGACGCAGTATTTC. The encoded protein is CASGGPSGLPTETQYF.